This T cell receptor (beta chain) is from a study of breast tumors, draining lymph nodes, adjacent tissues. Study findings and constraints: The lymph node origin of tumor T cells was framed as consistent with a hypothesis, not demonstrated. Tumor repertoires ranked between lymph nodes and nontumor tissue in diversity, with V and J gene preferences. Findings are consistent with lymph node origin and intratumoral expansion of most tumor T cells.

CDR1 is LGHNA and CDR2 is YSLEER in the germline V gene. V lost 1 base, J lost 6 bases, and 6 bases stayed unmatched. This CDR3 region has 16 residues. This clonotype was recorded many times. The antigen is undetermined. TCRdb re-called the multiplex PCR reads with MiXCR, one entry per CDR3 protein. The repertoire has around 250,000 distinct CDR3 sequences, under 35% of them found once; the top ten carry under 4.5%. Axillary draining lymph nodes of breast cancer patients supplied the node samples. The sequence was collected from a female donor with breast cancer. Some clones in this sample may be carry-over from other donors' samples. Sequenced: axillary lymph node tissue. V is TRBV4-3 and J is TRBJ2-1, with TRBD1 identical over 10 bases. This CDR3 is CASSQAGQGHLNEQFF. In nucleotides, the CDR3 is TGCGCCAGCAGCCAAGCGGGACAGGGGCATCTCAATGAGCAGTTCTTC.